This T cell receptor beta chain was recovered during a study of blood T cells in healthy people across ages. The germline V and J ends were trimmed by 2 bases and 7 bases, with 12 bases remaining between them. CDR1 is DFQATT and CDR2 is SNEGSKA in the germline V gene (reference sequence). The CDR3 consists of 14 residues. There are many counts of this clonotype. Antigen unknown. A second PCR of 7 to 11 cycles used a sample-barcoded 5' primer and a J-beta primer mix. TCRdb re-called the 5' RACE reads through MiXCR, storing one row per CDR3 protein. The sample yields about 640,000 distinct CDR3 sequences, approximately 30% seen once. Healthy Caucasians from Russia aged roughly 6 to 95 served as donors. Study-wide results and limits: TCR beta diversity per million T cells fell roughly linearly with age. Long-lived donors carried more naive CD4+ cells and greater diversity than aged donors.

J is TRBJ1-6 and V is TRBV20-1; tentative D call: TRBD1 (6 bases). The sample was blood. This receptor was taken from a woman of 80 years or more in good health. The chain's CDR3 is CSARPPGENSPLHF. CDR3 nucleotides: TGCAGTGCTAGACCCCCAGGGGAAAATTCACCCCTCCACTTT.